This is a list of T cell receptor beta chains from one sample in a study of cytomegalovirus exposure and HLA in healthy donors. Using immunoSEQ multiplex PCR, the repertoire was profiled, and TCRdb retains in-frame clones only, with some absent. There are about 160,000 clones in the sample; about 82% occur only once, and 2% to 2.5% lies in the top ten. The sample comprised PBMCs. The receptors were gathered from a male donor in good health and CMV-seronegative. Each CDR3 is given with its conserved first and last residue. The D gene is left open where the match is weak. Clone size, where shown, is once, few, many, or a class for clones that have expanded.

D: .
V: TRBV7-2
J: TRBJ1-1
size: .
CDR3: CASSLEETEYEGGTEAFF
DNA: TGTGCCAGCAGCTTAGAAGAGACAGAATACGAGGGGGGGACTGAAGCTTTCTTT

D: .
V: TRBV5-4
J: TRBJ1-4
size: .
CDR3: CASSLAGNNEKLFF
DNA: TGTGCCAGCAGCTTGGCGGGGAATAATGAAAAACTGTTTTTT

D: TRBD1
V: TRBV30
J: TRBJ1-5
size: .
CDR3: CAWSRTGSNQPQHF
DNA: TGTGCCTGGAGCAGGACAGGGAGCAATCAGCCCCAGCATTTT

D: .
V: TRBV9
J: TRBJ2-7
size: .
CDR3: CASSVEQGSSYEQYF
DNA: TGTGCCAGCAGCGTAGAGCAGGGGTCCTCCTACGAGCAGTACTTC

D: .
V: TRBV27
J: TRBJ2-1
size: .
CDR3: CASSLGPWEVDYNEQFF
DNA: TGTGCCAGCAGTCTAGGCCCGTGGGAGGTCGACTACAATGAGCAGTTCTTC

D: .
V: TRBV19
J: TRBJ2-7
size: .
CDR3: CASQDRSGTYEQYF
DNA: TGTGCCAGTCAAGACAGGTCCGGAACCTACGAGCAGTACTTC

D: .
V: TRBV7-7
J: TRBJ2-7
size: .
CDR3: CASSPGGQSYEQYF
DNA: TGTGCCAGCAGCCCGGGGGGCCAATCCTACGAGCAGTACTTC

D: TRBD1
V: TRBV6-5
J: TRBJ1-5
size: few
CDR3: CASSRQGNQPQHF
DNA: TGTGCCAGCAGTCGACAGGGTAATCAGCCCCAGCATTTT

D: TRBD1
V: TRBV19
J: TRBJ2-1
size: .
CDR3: CASRDTGGAYNEQFF
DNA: TGTGCCAGTAGAGATACAGGGGGCGCCTACAATGAGCAGTTCTTC

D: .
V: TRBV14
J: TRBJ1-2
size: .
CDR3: CASSLDRFYGYTF
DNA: TGTGCCAGCAGCTTAGACAGATTCTATGGCTACACCTTC

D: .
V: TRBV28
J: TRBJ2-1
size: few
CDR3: CASSPRQEQFF
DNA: TGTGCCAGCAGTCCCCGACAGGAGCAGTTCTTC

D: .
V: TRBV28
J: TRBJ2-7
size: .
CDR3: CASSLVTSNRYEQYF
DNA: TGTGCCAGCAGTTTGGTAACTTCCAACAGATACGAGCAGTACTTC

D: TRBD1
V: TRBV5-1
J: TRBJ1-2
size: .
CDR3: CASSSGQGSGYTF
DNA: TGCGCCAGCAGCAGCGGACAGGGTAGTGGCTACACCTTC

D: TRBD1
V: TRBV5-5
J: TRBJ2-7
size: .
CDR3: CASSVGQGSSYEQYF
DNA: TGTGCCAGCAGCGTGGGACAGGGGAGTTCCTACGAGCAGTACTTC

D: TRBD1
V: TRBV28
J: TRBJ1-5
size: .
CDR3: CASRGTGTGNQPQHF
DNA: TGTGCCAGCAGGGGTACCGGGACAGGCAATCAGCCCCAGCATTTT

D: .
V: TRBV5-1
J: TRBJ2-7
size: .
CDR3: CASSLNRDTEQYF
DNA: TGCGCCAGCAGCTTAAACAGGGATACCGAGCAGTACTTC

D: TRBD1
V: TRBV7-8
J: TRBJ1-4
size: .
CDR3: CASSTRSGTGDEKLFF
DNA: TGTGCCAGCAGTACCCGTTCCGGGACAGGGGATGAAAAACTGTTTTTT

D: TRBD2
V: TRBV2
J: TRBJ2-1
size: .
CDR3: CASSPRASGYNEQFF
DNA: TGTGCCAGCAGTCCTCGAGCTAGCGGGTACAATGAGCAGTTCTTC

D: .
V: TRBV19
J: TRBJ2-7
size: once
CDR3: CASSIGTSYEQYF
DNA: TGTGCCAGTAGTATAGGTACTTCCTACGAGCAGTACTTC

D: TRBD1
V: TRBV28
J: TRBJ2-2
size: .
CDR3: CASTWTGGTGELFF
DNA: TGTGCCAGCACCTGGACAGGGGGGACCGGGGAGCTGTTTTTT

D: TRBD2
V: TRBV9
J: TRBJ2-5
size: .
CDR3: CASSHGTSGSQETQYF
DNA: TGTGCCAGCAGCCATGGGACTAGCGGGAGCCAAGAGACCCAGTACTTC

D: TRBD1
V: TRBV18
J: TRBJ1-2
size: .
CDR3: CASSPKTGAQYGYTF
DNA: TGTGCCAGCTCACCTAAGACAGGGGCACAGTATGGCTACACCTTC

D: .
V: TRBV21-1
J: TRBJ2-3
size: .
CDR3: CASSKTAGPFTDTQYF
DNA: TGTGCCAGCAGCAAAACGGCAGGCCCATTCACAGATACGCAGTATTTT

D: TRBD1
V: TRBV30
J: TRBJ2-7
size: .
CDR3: CAWSTSGQVSYEQYF
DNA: TGTGCCTGGAGCACCTCGGGACAGGTTTCCTACGAGCAGTACTTC

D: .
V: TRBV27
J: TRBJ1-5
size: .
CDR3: CASSLSGYSNQPQHF
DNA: TGTGCCAGCAGTTTGTCGGGGTATAGCAATCAGCCCCAGCATTTT

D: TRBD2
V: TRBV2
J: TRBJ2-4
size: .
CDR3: CASSEIREGIQYF
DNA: TGTGCCAGCAGTGAAATCAGGGAGGGCATTCAGTACTTC

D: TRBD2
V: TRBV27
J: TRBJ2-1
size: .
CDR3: CASSSRTSGPYNEQFF
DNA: TGTGCCAGCAGTTCTCGGACTAGCGGGCCCTACAATGAGCAGTTCTTC

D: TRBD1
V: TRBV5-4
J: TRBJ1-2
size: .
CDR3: CASSFKGAANYGYPF
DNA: TGTGCCAGCAGCTTCAAGGGGGCTGCTAACTATGGCTACCCCTTC

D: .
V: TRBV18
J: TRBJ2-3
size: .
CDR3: CASSPRAGGGGDTQYF
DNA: TGTGCCAGCTCACCACGGGCGGGCGGCGGAGGTGATACGCAGTATTTT

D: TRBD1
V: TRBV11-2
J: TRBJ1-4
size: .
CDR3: CASSQADRGRRNEKLFF
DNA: TGTGCCAGCAGCCAAGCCGACAGGGGGCGGAGGAATGAAAAACTGTTTTTT

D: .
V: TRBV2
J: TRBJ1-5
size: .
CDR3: CASSRGMGQPQHF
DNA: TGTGCCAGCAGTCGGGGGATGGGGCAGCCCCAGCATTTT

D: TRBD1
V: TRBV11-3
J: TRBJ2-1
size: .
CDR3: CASSLEYWGQRNEQFF
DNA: TGTGCCAGCAGCTTAGAGTACTGGGGACAGCGCAATGAGCAGTTCTTC

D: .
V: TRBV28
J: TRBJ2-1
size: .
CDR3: CASIRYNEQFF
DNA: TGTGCCAGCATCCGCTACAATGAGCAGTTCTTC

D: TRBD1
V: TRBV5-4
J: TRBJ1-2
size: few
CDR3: CASSFSGTDYGYTF
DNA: TGTGCCAGCAGCTTTTCCGGGACAGACTATGGCTACACCTTC

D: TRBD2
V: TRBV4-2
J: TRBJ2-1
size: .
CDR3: CASSQLTPSGSPNEQFF
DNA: TGTGCCAGCAGCCAACTAACCCCTAGCGGGAGCCCGAATGAGCAGTTCTTC

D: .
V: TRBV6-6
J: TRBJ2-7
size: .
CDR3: CASGQGHEQYF
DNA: TGTGCCAGCGGTCAGGGCCACGAGCAGTACTTC

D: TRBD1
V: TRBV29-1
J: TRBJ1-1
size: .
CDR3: CSVEVDLPGQREFGAFF
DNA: TGCAGCGTTGAAGTAGATTTACCGGGACAGCGGGAGTTTGGGGCTTTCTTT

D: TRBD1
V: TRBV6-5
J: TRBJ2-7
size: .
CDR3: CASSFGTVYEQYF
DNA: TGTGCCAGCAGTTTCGGGACAGTTTACGAGCAGTACTTC

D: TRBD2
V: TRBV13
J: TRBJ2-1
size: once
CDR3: CASSLGLAGSDEQFF
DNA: TGTGCCAGCAGCTTAGGACTAGCGGGAAGCGATGAGCAGTTCTTC

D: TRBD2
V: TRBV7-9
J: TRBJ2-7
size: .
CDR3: CASSLGKGGADEQYF
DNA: TGTGCCAGCAGCTTAGGAAAGGGAGGGGCTGACGAGCAGTACTTC

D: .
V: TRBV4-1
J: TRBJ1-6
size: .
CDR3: CASSSHQGSYNSPLHF
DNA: TGCGCCAGCAGCAGCCACCAGGGCTCCTATAATTCACCCCTCCACTTT